One sample yielded the 5 T cell receptor beta chains listed below, sequenced in a study of type 1 regulatory T cells. Via MiXCR, TCRdb re-called the reads, giving one row per CDR3 protein. This sample carries 20,000 to 30,000 distinct CDR3 sequences, 72% of them seen once, and the ten largest clones take about 14%. No antigen has been assigned to these receptors. Sequenced: cultured T cells, either the whole culture or a sorted T cell fraction (not recorded which). Subset indicated: Tr1-enriched cell product generated in vitro against host alloantigens. Receptor source: a human donor in good health.

The chain is built from TRBV21-1 and TRBJ2-2; TRBD2, as called in the table, went unchecked against the DNA. TRBV21-1 is noted as a pseudogene. The CDR3 has 14 amino acids. The chain's CDR3 is CASSKGPSGGELFF. DNA of the CDR3: TGTGCCAGCAGCAAAGGGCCTAGCGGGGGGGAGCTGTTTTTT.

The V and J genes are TRBV4-2 and TRBJ1-6; 7 bases map to TRBD1. The CDR3 is made up of 17 amino acids. Germline V CDR1 and CDR2: LGHNA, YNFKEQ. Trimming took 2 bases from V and 0 from J; bases not matched to a gene: 4. CDR3 DNA: TGTGCCAGCAGCCAATCGGGACAGCTCTCCTATAATTCACCCCTCCACTTT. It specifies CASSQSGQLSYNSPLHF.

This clonotype appeared once. The V gene is TRBV3-1, the J gene TRBJ1-1; D call uncertain. There are 13 residues in the CDR3. The germline gives CDR1 LGHDT, CDR2 YNNKEL (reference sequence). The ends were cut back, 4 bases at V and 7 bases at J, with 13 bases in the middle. CDR3 sequence reads: CASSPPGVNEAFF. The CDR3 coding sequence is TGTGCCAGCAGCCCCCCCGGCGTTAATGAAGCTTTCTTT.

This chain connects TRBV12-3 or TRBV12-4 to TRBJ2-7; D is possibly TRBD2 (5 bases). CDR3 size: 11 residues. V shed 2 bases and J shed 8 bases, with 7 bases lying between them. The CDR3 here is CASSLREQQYF. The CDR3 DNA reads as TGTGCCAGCAGTTTACGGGAACAGCAGTACTTC.

This chain uses TRBV12-3 or TRBV12-4 with TRBJ1-1; D is unresolved. CDR3 length: 13 amino acids. V lost 7 bases and J 4 bases, leaving 13 bases between the germline ends. The CDR3 loop is CASTPGRRTEAFF. The CDR3 DNA follows: TGTGCCAGCACCCCAGGTCGCCGCACTGAAGCTTTCTTT.